This passage covers 2 T cell receptor beta chains from one sample sequenced in a study of blood T cell repertoires in COVID-19. Profiled with immunoSEQ multiplex PCR; TCRdb holds only in-frame clones, not every one. This repertoire shows fewer than 350,000 clones, under 95% found once; its top ten account for approximately 2.4%. The sample was PBMCs or T cells enriched from blood (not recorded which). These receptors were collected from a woman aged 40 to 55 with acute COVID-19.

This chain links TRBV5-1 with TRBJ2-7; a weak D match, TRBD2 (6 bases). CDR3 length: 14 amino acids. Germline values: CDR1 SGHRS, CDR2 YFSETQ. The ends were cut back, 3 bases at V and 4 bases at J, with 14 bases in the middle. In DNA form, the CDR3 reads TGCGCCAGCAGCTCCAGGCGGGGCAGGTACGAGCAGTACTTC. Its translation is CASSSRRGRYEQYF. The full variable domain, in which reference TRBV5-1 and TRBJ2-7 provide the parts outside the CDR3, is KAGVTQTPRYLIKTRGQQVTLSCSPISGHRSVSWYQQTPGQGLQFLFEYFSETQRNKGNFPGRFSGRQFSNSRSEMNVSTLELGDSALYLCASSSRRGRYEQYFGPGTRLTVT.

The chain links TRBV28 to TRBJ2-7; TRBD2 agrees at 7 bases. Trimming at V came to 3 bases and at J to 2 bases, leaving 4 bases not matched to a gene. Per germline, CDR1 MDHEN and CDR2 SYDVKM. The CDR3 sequence is 14 residues long. The CDR3, as DNA: TGTGCCAGCAGTTTCGCGGGGGTCACCTACGAGCAGTACTTC. Protein: CASSFAGVTYEQYF.